The sequence of this TCR beta chain was determined in a study of blood T cell repertoires in COVID-19 (dated by TCRdb to 2018 to 2020). General notes on the study: Samples from collaborators originated in the United States, Italy and Spain and spanned both the acute and convalescent phases of COVID-19. Where HLA class I and class II types were available, the types were taken from metadata supplied by the sample provider, not from assay-based typing. The repertoires were made available in a free public database intended to serve as a resource for research on the immune response to SARS-CoV-2. Sample metadata almost always included a de-identified subject ID, COVID-19 status, age in years and sex. Deeply sampled blood TCRbeta repertoires from subjects exposed to, actively infected with, or recovered from COVID-19 were included in the dataset. The prospective study material was composed of cDNA or gDNA derived from T cells, B-cell-depleted T cells, or PBMCs. Samples were obtained from the ongoing ImmuneRACE study (first 160 participants) and from 1,200 or so subjects provided by 6 global collaborators. The research as a whole found: Clinical and demographic metadata were provided uncurated, with the amount varying by source and participant.

Remarks on this clone: The antigen it recognizes is unknown. Per-base qualities were not stored, and no clone one base away is much larger.

TCRbeta CDR3 regions were amplified from genomic DNA using the immunoSEQ Assay, a bias-controlled multiplex PCR. On the study's bioinformatics: The number of nucleated cells in each sample was estimated from the amplification of reference gene primers within the assay. To quantify the absolute abundance of each unique TCRbeta CDR3 rearrangement, sequence reads were collapsed and filtered. For each sample, productive Simpson clonality was calculated by taking the square root of Simpson's diversity index across productive rearrangements. Drawn from immuneACCESS, this table holds only the in-frame rearrangements with V and J called that TCRdb kept. Clones are partly lost; checked studies trace under half to an unresolved V gene and leave the rest unexplained. V, J and clone size derive from that table, while D and trimming were established from the DNA sequence. The sample table lists roughly 180,000 clones, roughly 81% of them with a count of one. The top ten hold roughly 8% of the sample.

Samples from volunteer blood donors who had recovered from COVID-19 were contributed by a second Seattle source. Each collaborating institution followed its own protocols to collect whole blood in K2EDTA tubes. Collaborator samples were shipped for TCRbeta analysis as frozen whole blood, isolated PBMCs, or DNA extracted from either sample type. Including cysteine and phenylalanine, the CDR3 has 16 amino acids. Only the CDR3 region is kept as DNA, spanning 48 bases read in frame from base 1. Unmatched junction bases come to 6, with V trimmed by 2 bases and J by 3 bases. The germline V gene (reference sequence) yields GTSNPN for CDR1 and SVGIG for CDR2.

Here the chain combines TRBV30 and TRBJ2-3; TRBD2 matches 12 bases in the middle. The sequenced sample consisted of peripheral blood. This clonotype was obtained from a man aged 40-49 years who had recovered from COVID-19. The DNA is TGTGCCTGGAGTAGGGCTAGCGGGGGGGCAACAGATACGCAGTATTTT. Its translation is CAWSRASGGATDTQYF.